The T cell receptor (beta chain) described here comes from a study of blood T cell repertoires in COVID-19. For the study at large: The United States, Italy and Spain supplied acute and convalescent COVID-19 samples. T cells, B-cell-depleted T cells, or PBMCs supplied cDNA or gDNA.

Authors' methods: Reference gene primer amplification yielded estimated nucleated cell counts. Profiled with immunoSEQ multiplex PCR; TCRdb holds only in-frame clones, not every one. D and trimming come from the DNA, and the V and J calls and clone size come from that table. Of tens of thousands of clones detected, about four fifths appear once; the ten largest clones hold 20% to 25%. Trimming took off 7 bases at V and 2 bases at J, with 15 bases between the two ends. CDR3 length: 14 amino acids. Germline V gene data show CDR1 as MNHEY and CDR2 as SVGAGI. The clonotype was recovered from a woman in her sixties or seventies with acute or convalescent COVID-19. The sequenced sample was peripheral blood. The rearrangement uses TRBV6-5 and TRBJ2-7; D might be TRBD2 (6 bases). CDR3 in DNA: TGTGCCAGCACGAGGACCGGAGGGGCCTACGAGCAGTACTTC. Translated: CASTRTGGAYEQYF.